This is a list of T cell receptor beta chains from one sample in a study of shared clonotypes between healthy human individuals. Data came from immunoSEQ multiplex PCR; TCRdb stores just in-frame clones and leaves some out. The data contain over 850,000 clones, about 84% of them singletons. The sample was memory CD4+ T cells from PBMCs. Receptor source: a man aged 18 to 35 in good health. Some clones in this sample may be carry-over from other donors' samples. Each CDR3 is given with its conserved first and last residue. D genes are given only for firm matches. Where a row states a size, it is once, few, many or the class of an expanded clone; other rows omit it.

clone_size: NA; v_call: TRBV9; d_call: NA; j_call: TRBJ1-3; cdr3_nt: TGTGCCAGCAGCCCTCTCGGCGTTCCTGGAAACACCATATATTTT; cdr3_aa: CASSPLGVPGNTIYF
clone_size: NA; v_call: TRBV7-9; d_call: NA; j_call: TRBJ2-2; cdr3_nt: TGTGCCAGCAGCCCCTTCAGGAGCACCGGGGAGCTGTTTTTT; cdr3_aa: CASSPFRSTGELFF
clone_size: NA; v_call: TRBV6-5; d_call: TRBD1; j_call: TRBJ1-2; cdr3_nt: TGTGCCAGCGGACAGGGCTATGGCTACACCTTC; cdr3_aa: CASGQGYGYTF
clone_size: many; v_call: TRBV29-1; d_call: NA; j_call: TRBJ2-7; cdr3_nt: TGCAGCGCTTCCGTAGGGCTAAATTCCTACGAGCAGTACTTC; cdr3_aa: CSASVGLNSYEQYF
clone_size: NA; v_call: TRBV7-3; d_call: NA; j_call: TRBJ1-2; cdr3_nt: TGTGCCAGCAGCCTAGCTCCGGGATACAACTATGGCTACACCTTC; cdr3_aa: CASSLAPGYNYGYTF
clone_size: NA; v_call: TRBV28; d_call: NA; j_call: TRBJ2-7; cdr3_nt: TGTGCCAGCAACAGACTGGGAAATTCGTACGAGCAGTACTTC; cdr3_aa: CASNRLGNSYEQYF
clone_size: NA; v_call: TRBV6-5; d_call: TRBD2; j_call: TRBJ2-3; cdr3_nt: TGTGCCAGCAGTTACGGTCAAGCGGGGACCACAGATACGCAGTATTTT; cdr3_aa: CASSYGQAGTTDTQYF
clone_size: NA; v_call: TRBV15; d_call: TRBD2; j_call: TRBJ2-7; cdr3_nt: TGTGCCACCAGCAGTAGGCGGGAGGCCTCCTACGAGCAGTACTTC; cdr3_aa: CATSSRREASYEQYF
clone_size: NA; v_call: TRBV15; d_call: NA; j_call: TRBJ2-1; cdr3_nt: TGTGCCACCAGCAGAGATGCGGGGAGCCCCTACAATGAGCAGTTCTTC; cdr3_aa: CATSRDAGSPYNEQFF
clone_size: NA; v_call: TRBV15; d_call: NA; j_call: TRBJ1-4; cdr3_nt: TGTGCCACCAGCAGGGGCCTTAATGAAAAACTGTTTTTT; cdr3_aa: CATSRGLNEKLFF
clone_size: NA; v_call: TRBV6-6; d_call: NA; j_call: TRBJ1-4; cdr3_nt: TGTGCCAGCAAAACGGGACATGTATCCGAAAAACTGTTTTTT; cdr3_aa: CASKTGHVSEKLFF
clone_size: NA; v_call: TRBV28; d_call: NA; j_call: TRBJ1-1; cdr3_nt: TGTGCCAGCACTCCCCCGGGCCCCCCTAGGACGAACACTGAAGCTTTCTTT; cdr3_aa: CASTPPGPPRTNTEAFF
clone_size: NA; v_call: TRBV5-6; d_call: TRBD1; j_call: TRBJ1-1; cdr3_nt: TGTGCCAGCAGCGACAGGGGGGGCACTGAAGCTTTCTTT; cdr3_aa: CASSDRGGTEAFF
clone_size: NA; v_call: TRBV5-1; d_call: NA; j_call: TRBJ1-1; cdr3_nt: TGCGCCAGCAGCTTCGACAGGCCGAACACTGAAGCTTTCTTT; cdr3_aa: CASSFDRPNTEAFF
clone_size: many; v_call: TRBV28; d_call: NA; j_call: TRBJ2-5; cdr3_nt: TGTGCCAGCAGCGCGGTTCAAGAGACCCAGTACTTC; cdr3_aa: CASSAVQETQYF
clone_size: NA; v_call: TRBV14; d_call: NA; j_call: TRBJ2-5; cdr3_nt: TGTGCCAGCAGCCCAAACAGGGACGGGGAGACCCAGTACTTC; cdr3_aa: CASSPNRDGETQYF
clone_size: NA; v_call: TRBV28; d_call: NA; j_call: TRBJ2-4; cdr3_nt: TGTGCCAGCAGTTTTACAGGGAGGGACATTCAGTACTTC; cdr3_aa: CASSFTGRDIQYF
clone_size: NA; v_call: TRBV13; d_call: TRBD1; j_call: TRBJ1-5; cdr3_nt: TGTGCCAGCAGCCGTCGTAGACAGGGAGGGAATCAGCCCCAGCATTTT; cdr3_aa: CASSRRRQGGNQPQHF
clone_size: NA; v_call: TRBV7-2; d_call: NA; j_call: TRBJ1-5; cdr3_nt: TGTGCCAGCAGCTTTGACCATCAGCCCCAGCATTTT; cdr3_aa: CASSFDHQPQHF
clone_size: NA; v_call: TRBV28; d_call: TRBD2; j_call: TRBJ2-1; cdr3_nt: TGTGCCATCCGAGCGGGAGGCCCCTACAATGAGCAGTTCTTC; cdr3_aa: CAIRAGGPYNEQFF
clone_size: NA; v_call: TRBV7-9; d_call: NA; j_call: TRBJ1-1; cdr3_nt: TGTGCCAGCAGCTTAGAGGTCGGTGAAGCTTTCTTT; cdr3_aa: CASSLEVGEAFF
clone_size: NA; v_call: TRBV18; d_call: TRBD1; j_call: TRBJ1-1; cdr3_nt: TGTGCCAGCTCACGAATCCGGGACAGGAACACTGAAGCTTTCTTT; cdr3_aa: CASSRIRDRNTEAFF
clone_size: NA; v_call: TRBV28; d_call: TRBD1; j_call: TRBJ1-5; cdr3_nt: TGTGCCAGCAGTTTATTGCAGGGGGACCCAAATCAGCCCCAGCATTTT; cdr3_aa: CASSLLQGDPNQPQHF
clone_size: NA; v_call: TRBV6-5; d_call: NA; j_call: TRBJ2-5; cdr3_nt: TGTGCCAGCAGTTACTCGATTCTGGGGGCTCAAGAGACCCAGTACTTC; cdr3_aa: CASSYSILGAQETQYF
clone_size: NA; v_call: TRBV29-1; d_call: TRBD2; j_call: TRBJ2-1; cdr3_nt: TGCAGCGTTGACGATGAGGGACGTGGACTAGCGGTTACCCACAATGAGCAGTTCTTC; cdr3_aa: CSVDDEGRGLAVTHNEQFF
clone_size: NA; v_call: TRBV19; d_call: NA; j_call: TRBJ1-5; cdr3_nt: TGTGCCAGTAGTCAAACCACCCAGGGGTTTCAGCCCCAGCATTTT; cdr3_aa: CASSQTTQGFQPQHF
clone_size: once; v_call: TRBV19; d_call: TRBD1; j_call: TRBJ1-1; cdr3_nt: TGTGCCAGTAGTCCACAGGGGGCGCGGGGGAACACTGAAGCTTTCTTT; cdr3_aa: CASSPQGARGNTEAFF
clone_size: once; v_call: TRBV7-6; d_call: NA; j_call: TRBJ2-1; cdr3_nt: TGTGCCAGCAGCTTAGGGGGTAGTGGGAATGAGCAGTTCTTC; cdr3_aa: CASSLGGSGNEQFF
clone_size: NA; v_call: TRBV14; d_call: NA; j_call: TRBJ2-7; cdr3_nt: TGTGCCAGCAGCCTACACAACCGAGGGGAGCAGTACTTC; cdr3_aa: CASSLHNRGEQYF